Each of the 19 T cell receptor beta chains below was sequenced from the same sample in a study of T cell repertoires in cytomegalovirus infection. TCRdb independently ran MiXCR on the reads; one entry per CDR3 protein. The data show 550,000 to 700,000 distinct CDR3 sequences, with approximately 40% seen just once and around 48% held by the top ten. What these receptors recognize is not known. The sample was cultured PBMCs, taken from culture after CMV antigen stimulation. The receptors stem from a human donor in good health (CMV status not recorded). Some clones in this sample may be carry-over from other donors' samples.

This clonotype appeared a few times. The V and J genes are TRBV7-2 and TRBJ2-7, with TRBD2 identical over 15 bases. Losses at the gene ends were 0 bases for V and 2 bases for J; bases not matched to a gene: 5. Germline CDR1 and CDR2: SGHTA and FQGNSA. The CDR3 totals 18 residues. The chain's CDR3 is CASSLAGLAGGLPYEQYF. CDR3 DNA: TGTGCCAGCAGCTTAGCGGGACTAGCGGGGGGCCTCCCCTACGAGCAGTACTTC.

This clonotype came up many times. CDR3 nucleotide sequence: TGTGCCAGCAGTGAACGTTGGAGGAACTATGGCTACACCTTC. This translates into CASSERWRNYGYTF. The rearrangement links TRBV6-1 to TRBJ1-2; D remains unclear. The germline gives CDR1 MNHNS, CDR2 SASEGT. The CDR3 consists of 14 residues. V lost 2 bases, J lost 2 bases, and 9 bases lay in between.

This rearrangement joins TRBV20-1 to TRBJ2-6; D is ambiguous. Trimming removed 6 bases from V and 0 bases from J, with 15 bases in between. CDR1 is DFQATT and CDR2 is SNEGSKA in the germline V gene (reference sequence). The CDR3 runs to 16 residues. The CDR3 region is CSARIGRTSGANVLTF. The CDR3 coding sequence is TGCAGTGCCCGGATCGGCCGAACCTCTGGGGCCAACGTCCTGACTTTC.

The chain combines TRBV4-1 with TRBJ1-1; D unclear. Germline V CDR1 and CDR2: MGHRA, YSYEKL. There are 14 residues in the CDR3. The V gene lost 8 bases and the J gene lost 4 bases, with 17 bases spanning the gap. CDR3 sequence: CASRLGWGGTEAFF. The DNA of the CDR3 is TGCGCCAGCCGCCTCGGGTGGGGTGGCACTGAAGCTTTCTTT.

This clonotype was counted a few times. This chain joins TRBV20-1 and TRBJ2-3; perhaps TRBD2 as D (6 bases). CDR1 and CDR2 from the germline V gene are DFQATT and SNEGSKA (reference sequence). V lost 3 bases, J lost 4 bases, and 14 bases lay in between. The CDR3 is 14 residues long. The CDR3 DNA reads as TGCAGTGCTAGTCACCGGAGGGGTCCAGATACGCAGTATTTT. Translating gives CSASHRRGPDTQYF.

The chain links TRBV7-9 to TRBJ2-1; 13 bases are a match to TRBD2. Germline lookup yields CDR1 SEHNR and CDR2 FQNEAQ (reference sequence). The CDR3 totals 19 residues. Unmatched junction bases numbered 9, after V lost 4 bases and J lost 0 bases. CDR3 residues: CASSSPTSGRQSSYNEQFF. As DNA, the CDR3 is TGTGCCAGCAGCTCGCCGACTAGCGGGAGGCAAAGCTCCTACAATGAGCAGTTCTTC.

Note on this clonotype: Germline is not matched at one junction end, which may reflect a read error. The chain combines TRBV6-2 or TRBV6-3 with TRBJ2-3, with no clear D. CDR3 length: 11 residues. Germline CDR1 MNHEY, CDR2 SVGEGT. This CDR3 is CASSYSRRFDF. The CDR3, as DNA: TGTGCCAGCAGTTACTCTAGAAGATTTGACTTT.

This CDR3 reads CASSDTGRELFF. CDR3 coding DNA: TGTGCCAGCAGTGATACTGGGAGGGAGCTGTTTTTT. The chain couples TRBV25-1 to TRBJ2-2; the D is unclear. The CDR3 covers 12 residues. Per the germline V gene, CDR1 is MGHDK and CDR2 is SYGVNS. V was trimmed by 3 bases and J by 9 bases, leaving 8 bases between them.

The sample holds a few counts of this clonotype. The rearrangement uses TRBV7-2 and TRBJ2-7, with a weak D call TRBD2 (5 bases). This CDR3 spans 15 amino acids. The V gene lost 1 base and the J gene lost 7 bases, with 17 bases spanning the gap. Germline-derived CDR1 and CDR2 are SGHTA and FQGNSA. CDR3 nucleotide sequence: TGTGCCAGCAGCTTAGGGACCGGACTTCCTGGGGAGCAGTACTTC. Encoded protein: CASSLGTGLPGEQYF. Full variable domain (rest looked up from reference TRBV7-2 and TRBJ2-7): GAGVSQSPSNKVTEKGKDVELRCDPISGHTALYWYRQSLGQGLEFLIYFQGNSAPDKSGLPSDRFSAERTGGSVSTLTIQRTQQEDSAVYLCASSLGTGLPGEQYFGPGTRLTVT.

The rearrangement uses TRBV7-2 and TRBJ2-2; D not resolved. Germline V lookup: CDR1 SGHTA, CDR2 FQGNSA. V was cut by 3 bases and J by 6 bases, with 5 bases left in between. The CDR3 runs 12 residues. In DNA, the CDR3 is TGTGCCAGCAGCTTGAGGTCCGGGGAGCTGTTTTTT. This translates into CASSLRSGELFF. Filled out from reference TRBV7-2 and TRBJ2-2, the complete variable domain reads GAGVSQSPSNKVTEKGKDVELRCDPISGHTALYWYRQSLGQGLEFLIYFQGNSAPDKSGLPSDRFSAERTGGSVSTLTIQRTQQEDSAVYLCASSLRSGELFFGEGSRLTVL.

The chain employs TRBV20-1 and TRBJ1-5; tentative D call: TRBD1 (5 bases). The V and J ends lost 1 base and 4 bases respectively, with 11 bases between them. CDR3 length: 14 residues. The V gene's germline CDR1 is DFQATT and CDR2 SNEGSKA (reference sequence). Here the CDR3 reads CSARARRGNQPQHF. The CDR3 DNA sequence: TGCAGTGCTAGAGCCAGACGGGGGAATCAGCCCCAGCATTTT.

The chain has TRBV7-9 and TRBJ2-7, with 8 bases matching TRBD2. Trimming at V came to 0 bases and at J to 5 bases, leaving 6 bases not matched to a gene. CDR1 is SEHNR, CDR2 FQNEAQ, per germline (reference sequence). CDR3 size: 15 residues. This CDR3 is CASSLARGAGDEQYF. As DNA, the CDR3 is TGTGCCAGCAGCTTAGCGCGGGGAGCGGGAGACGAGCAGTACTTC.

The chain combines TRBV6-2 or TRBV6-3 with TRBJ2-7; no clear D gene. Between the trimmed V and J ends, which lost 0 bases and 7 bases, there was a span of 10 bases. The CDR3 consists of 13 residues. Germline CDR1 MNHEY, CDR2 SVGEGT. CDR3 bases: TGTGCCAGCAGTTACTCGGTTAGTTGGGAGCAGTACTTC. Protein: CASSYSVSWEQYF.

This clonotype appeared many times. V and J are TRBV7-8 and TRBJ2-7, with D perhaps matching TRBD2 (7 bases). V shed 1 base and J shed 5 bases, with 12 bases lying between them. There are 14 residues in the CDR3. The germline gives CDR1 SGHVS, CDR2 FQNEAQ. The CDR3 reads CASSLGLGGDEQYF. CDR3 in DNA: TGTGCCAGCAGCTTAGGGTTAGGGGGGGACGAGCAGTACTTC.

Only one count was recorded for this clonotype. The chain uses TRBV5-6 and TRBJ2-1, with 7 bases aligning to TRBD1. Germline CDR1 and CDR2: SGHDT and YYEEEE. With 0 bases clipped from V and 8 bases from J, the junction kept 8 bases outside the gene matches. CDR3 size: 15 residues. CDR3: CASSLARQGNDEQFF. CDR3 sequence (DNA): TGTGCCAGCAGCTTGGCCCGACAGGGAAACGATGAGCAGTTCTTC.

V and J are TRBV28 and TRBJ2-2, with TRBD1 matching 10 bases. The CDR3 runs to 17 residues. Looked up from germline, CDR1 is MDHEN and CDR2 is SYDVKM. Trimming cost V 6 bases and J 1 base; bases outside gene matches: 8. The CDR3 DNA reads as TGTGCCAGCAGACCTACGACAGGGGGCTGGAACACCGGGGAGCTGTTTTTT. It specifies CASRPTTGGWNTGELFF.

The rearrangement links TRBV7-8 to TRBJ1-2, with 8 bases fitting TRBD1. V lost 4 bases and J lost 2; bases outside the gene matches: 12. The CDR3 contains 17 residues. Germline CDR1 and CDR2: SGHVS and FQNEAQ. CDR3 DNA sequence: TGTGCCAGCAGCTCCCAACAACCGACAGGGGAAAACTATGGCTACACCTTC. Its translation is CASSSQQPTGENYGYTF.

This clonotype was detected only a few times. The chain carries TRBV7-2 and TRBJ1-6; D is uncertain. The CDR3 runs to 15 residues. Germline V lookup: CDR1 SGHTA, CDR2 FQGNSA. V lost 1 base and J 12 bases, leaving 16 bases between the germline ends. The CDR3: CASSLVGGGLVPLHF. For the CDR3, the DNA is TGTGCCAGCAGCTTAGTTGGTGGAGGTTTGGTACCCCTCCACTTT.

This clonotype has just a few counts. This rearrangement joins TRBV7-9 to TRBJ2-1; a weak D match, TRBD2 (5 bases). The CDR3 loop spans 19 amino acids. Deletions cut 1 base from V and 7 bases from J, with 26 bases between. Germline CDR1 is SEHNR and CDR2 is FQNEAQ (reference sequence). CDR3 nucleotides: TGTGCCAGCAGCTTAGGACTATTGACCGGGCCACAAAATCGGAATGAGCAGTTCTTC. It is translated as CASSLGLLTGPQNRNEQFF.